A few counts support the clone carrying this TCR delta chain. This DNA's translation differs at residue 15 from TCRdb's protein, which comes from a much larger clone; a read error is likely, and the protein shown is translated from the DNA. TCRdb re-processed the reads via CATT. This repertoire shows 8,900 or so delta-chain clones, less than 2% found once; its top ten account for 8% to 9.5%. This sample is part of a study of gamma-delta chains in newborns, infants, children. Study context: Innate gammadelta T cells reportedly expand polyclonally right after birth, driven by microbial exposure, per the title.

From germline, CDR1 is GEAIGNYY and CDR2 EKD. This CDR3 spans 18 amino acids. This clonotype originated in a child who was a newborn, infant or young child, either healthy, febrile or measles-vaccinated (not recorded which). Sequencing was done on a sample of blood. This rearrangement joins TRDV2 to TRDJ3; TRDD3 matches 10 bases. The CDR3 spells CACDTVGGYSWDTRRMFF. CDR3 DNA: TGTGCCTGTGACACCGTTGGGGGATACTCCTGGGACACCCGACGGATGTTTTTC.